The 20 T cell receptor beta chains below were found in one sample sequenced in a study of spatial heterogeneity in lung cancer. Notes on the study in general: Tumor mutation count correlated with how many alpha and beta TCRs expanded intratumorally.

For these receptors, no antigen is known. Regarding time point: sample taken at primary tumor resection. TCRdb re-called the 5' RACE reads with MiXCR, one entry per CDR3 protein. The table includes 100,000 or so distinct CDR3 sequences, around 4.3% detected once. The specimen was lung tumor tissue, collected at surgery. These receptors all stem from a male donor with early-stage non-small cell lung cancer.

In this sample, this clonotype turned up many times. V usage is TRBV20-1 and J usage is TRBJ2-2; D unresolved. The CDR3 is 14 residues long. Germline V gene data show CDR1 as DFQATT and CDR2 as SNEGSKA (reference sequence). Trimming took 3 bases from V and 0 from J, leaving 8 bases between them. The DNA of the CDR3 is TGCAGTGCTAGGGCGTTCGCGAACACCGGGGAGCTGTTTTTT. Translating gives CSARAFANTGELFF.

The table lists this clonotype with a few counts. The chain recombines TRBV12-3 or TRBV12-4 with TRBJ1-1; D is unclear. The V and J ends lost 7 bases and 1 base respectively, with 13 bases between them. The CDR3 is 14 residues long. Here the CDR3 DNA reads TGTGCCAGCACCCCAGACATCCAGAACACTGAAGCTTTCTTT. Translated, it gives CASTPDIQNTEAFF.

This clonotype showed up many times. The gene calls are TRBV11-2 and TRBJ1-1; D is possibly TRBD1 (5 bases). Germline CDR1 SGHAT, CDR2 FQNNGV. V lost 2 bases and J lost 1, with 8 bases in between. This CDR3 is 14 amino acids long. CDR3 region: CASSLWGENTEAFF. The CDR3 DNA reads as TGTGCCAGCAGCTTATGGGGCGAGAACACTGAAGCTTTCTTT.

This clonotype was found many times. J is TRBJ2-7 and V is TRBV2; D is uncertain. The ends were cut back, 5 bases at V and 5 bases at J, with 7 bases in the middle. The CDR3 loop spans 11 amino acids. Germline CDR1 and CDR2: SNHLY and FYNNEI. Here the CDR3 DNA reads TGTGCCAGCAGTCCATGGGACGAGCAGTACTTC. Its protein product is CASSPWDEQYF.

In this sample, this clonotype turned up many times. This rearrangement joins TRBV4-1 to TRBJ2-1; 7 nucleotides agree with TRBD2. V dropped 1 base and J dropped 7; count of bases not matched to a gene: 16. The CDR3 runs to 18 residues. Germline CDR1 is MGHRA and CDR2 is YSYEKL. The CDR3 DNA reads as TGCGCCAGCAGCCAAGCTAGTGTGGCGGGAGTGACGAAAAATGAGCAGTTCTTC. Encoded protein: CASSQASVAGVTKNEQFF.

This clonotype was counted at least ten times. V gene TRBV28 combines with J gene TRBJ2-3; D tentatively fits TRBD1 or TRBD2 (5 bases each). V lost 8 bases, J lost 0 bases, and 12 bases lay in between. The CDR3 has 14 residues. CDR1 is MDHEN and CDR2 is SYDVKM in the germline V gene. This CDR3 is CASLRDRSTDTQYF. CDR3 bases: TGTGCCAGCCTTAGGGACCGTAGCACAGATACGCAGTATTTT.

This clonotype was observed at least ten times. The CDR3 loop reads CASSLRTGSDTYEQYF. CDR3 coding DNA: TGCGCCAGCAGCCTACGGACAGGGAGCGACACCTACGAGCAGTACTTC. This chain links TRBV4-1 with TRBJ2-7; 8 nucleotides agree with TRBD1. Germline trimming cut 4 bases from V and 2 bases from J; bases unmatched to any gene: 10. CDR3 length: 16 amino acids. CDR1 is MGHRA, CDR2 YSYEKL, per germline.

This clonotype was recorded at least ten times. The CDR3 spells CASSPDRDYSPLHF. As DNA, the CDR3 is TGTGCCAGCAGCCCGGACAGGGATTACTCACCCCTCCACTTT. This chain uses TRBV5-4 with TRBJ1-6; 8 bases line up with TRBD1. V shed 4 bases, J shed 10 bases, and the junction held 7 bases outside the gene matches. The CDR3 is made up of 14 amino acids. Germline CDR1 SGHNT, CDR2 YYREEE (reference sequence).

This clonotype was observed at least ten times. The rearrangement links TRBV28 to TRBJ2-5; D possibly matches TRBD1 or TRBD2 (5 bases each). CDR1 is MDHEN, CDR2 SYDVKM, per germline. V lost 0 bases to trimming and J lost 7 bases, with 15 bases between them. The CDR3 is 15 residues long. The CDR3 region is CASSLWGDGGGTQYF. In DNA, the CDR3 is TGTGCCAGCAGTTTATGGGGTGACGGTGGGGGGACCCAGTACTTC.

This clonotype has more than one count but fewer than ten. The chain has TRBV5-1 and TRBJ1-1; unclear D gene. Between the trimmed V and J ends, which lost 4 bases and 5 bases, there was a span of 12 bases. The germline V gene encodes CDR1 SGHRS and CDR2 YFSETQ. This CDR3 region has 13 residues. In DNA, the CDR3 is TGCGCCAGCAGCCTAGGGATAGGGACTGAAGCTTTCTTT. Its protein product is CASSLGIGTEAFF.

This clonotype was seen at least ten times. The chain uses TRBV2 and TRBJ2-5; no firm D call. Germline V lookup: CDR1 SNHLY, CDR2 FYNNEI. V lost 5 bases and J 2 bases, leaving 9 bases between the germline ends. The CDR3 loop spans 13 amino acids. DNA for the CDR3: TGTGCCAGCAGTTCGCGGAATCAAGAGACCCAGTACTTC. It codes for CASSSRNQETQYF.

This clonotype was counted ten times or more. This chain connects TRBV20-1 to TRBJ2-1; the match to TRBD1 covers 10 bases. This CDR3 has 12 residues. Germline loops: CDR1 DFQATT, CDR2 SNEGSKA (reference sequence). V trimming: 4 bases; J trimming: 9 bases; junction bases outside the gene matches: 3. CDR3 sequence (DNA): TGCAGTGCTACCCGGACAGGGGGTGAGCAGTTCTTC. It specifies CSATRTGGEQFF.

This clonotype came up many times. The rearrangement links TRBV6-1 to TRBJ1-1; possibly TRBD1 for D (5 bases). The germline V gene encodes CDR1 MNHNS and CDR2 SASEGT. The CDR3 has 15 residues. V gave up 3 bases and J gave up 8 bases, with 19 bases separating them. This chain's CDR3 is CASSERGGLGREAFF. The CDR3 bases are TGTGCCAGCAGTGAGCGGGGGGGTTTGGGGCGCGAAGCTTTCTTT.

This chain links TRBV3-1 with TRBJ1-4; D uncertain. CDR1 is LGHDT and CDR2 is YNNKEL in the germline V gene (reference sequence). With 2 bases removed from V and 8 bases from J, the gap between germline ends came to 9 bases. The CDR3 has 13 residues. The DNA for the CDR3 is TGTGCCAGCAGCCAATGGCAGGCCGAAAAACTGTTTTTT. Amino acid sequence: CASSQWQAEKLFF.

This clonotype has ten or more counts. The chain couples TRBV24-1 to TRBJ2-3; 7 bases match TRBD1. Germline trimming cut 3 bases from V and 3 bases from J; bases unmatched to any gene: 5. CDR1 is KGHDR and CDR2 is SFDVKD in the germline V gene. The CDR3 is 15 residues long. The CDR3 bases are TGTGCCACCAGTGATCCCGGACAGGAGACAGATACGCAGTATTTT. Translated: CATSDPGQETDTQYF.

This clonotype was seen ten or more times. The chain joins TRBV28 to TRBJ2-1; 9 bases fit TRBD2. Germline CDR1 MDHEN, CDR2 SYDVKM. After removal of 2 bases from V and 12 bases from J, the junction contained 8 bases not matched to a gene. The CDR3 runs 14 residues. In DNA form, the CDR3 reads TGTGCCAGCAGTTTACTAGCGGGACGGCCGGGGCAGTTCTTC. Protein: CASSLLAGRPGQFF.

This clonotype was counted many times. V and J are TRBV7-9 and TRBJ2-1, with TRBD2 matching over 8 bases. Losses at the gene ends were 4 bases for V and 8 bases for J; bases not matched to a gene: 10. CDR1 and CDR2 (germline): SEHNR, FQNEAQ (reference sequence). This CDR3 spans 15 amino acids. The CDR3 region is CASSSGTRRGDEQFF. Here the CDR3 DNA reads TGTGCCAGCAGCTCCGGGACTAGAAGGGGCGATGAGCAGTTCTTC.

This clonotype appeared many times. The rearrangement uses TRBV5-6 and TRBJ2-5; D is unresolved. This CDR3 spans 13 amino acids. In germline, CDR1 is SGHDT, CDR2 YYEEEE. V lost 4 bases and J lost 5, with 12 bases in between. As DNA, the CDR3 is TGTGCCAGCAGCCTCCTTCAGGAGGAGACCCAGTACTTC. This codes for CASSLLQEETQYF.

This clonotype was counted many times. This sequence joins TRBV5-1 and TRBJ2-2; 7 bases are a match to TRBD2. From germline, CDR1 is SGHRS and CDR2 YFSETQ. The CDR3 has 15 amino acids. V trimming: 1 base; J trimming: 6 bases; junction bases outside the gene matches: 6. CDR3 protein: CASSLQTSSPGELFF. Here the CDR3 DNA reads TGCGCCAGCAGCTTGCAGACTAGCAGTCCCGGGGAGCTGTTTTTT.

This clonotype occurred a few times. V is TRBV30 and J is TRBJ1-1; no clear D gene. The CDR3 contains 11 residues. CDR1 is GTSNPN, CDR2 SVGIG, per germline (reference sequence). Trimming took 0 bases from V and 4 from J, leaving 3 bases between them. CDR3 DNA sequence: TGTGCCTGGAGTGTACTCACTGAAGCTTTCTTT. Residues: CAWSVLTEAFF.